This entry lists 29 T cell receptor beta chains sequenced from one sample in a study of post-analysis software for immune sequencing data. Each TCR beta cDNA library carried unique molecular identifiers. TCRdb re-derived calls from the PCR reads in MiXCR, one entry per CDR3 protein. The sample contains approximately 460,000 distinct CDR3 sequences, less than 45% of which appear only once. Points from the study as a whole: Relative to controls, patients had five TRBV segments at higher frequency, with TRBV5-6, TRBV5-1 and TRBV20-1 among these.

These receptors lack a known antigen. Sequencing was done on a sample of blood. All receptors derive from a girl aged 5 to 17 with multiple sclerosis.

This clonotype was found a few times. The rearrangement links TRBV18 to TRBJ2-7; unclear D gene. Germline-derived CDR1 and CDR2 are KGHSH and LQKENI. V was clipped by 3 bases and J by 2 bases, with 8 bases between them. CDR3 size: 13 residues. CDR3 protein: CASSPTTTYEQYF. The CDR3 DNA reads TGTGCCAGCTCACCGACAACAACCTACGAGCAGTACTTC.

This rearrangement joins TRBV9 to TRBJ2-1; possibly TRBD2 for D (6 bases). Germline CDR1 reads SGDLS; CDR2 reads YYNGEE. V lost 3 bases and J 3 bases, leaving 7 bases between the germline ends. CDR3 size: 13 residues. The CDR3 DNA sequence: TGTGCCAGCAGCGGAGCGGGCTACAATGAGCAGTTCTTC. Translating it yields CASSGAGYNEQFF.

V is TRBV18 and J is TRBJ2-5; tentative D call: TRBD2 (7 bases). Near its end, the DNA agrees better with TRBJ2-7, so the J call may be wrong. The CDR3 runs to 13 residues. Per the germline V gene, CDR1 is KGHSH and CDR2 is LQKENI. The CDR3: CASSNREGDEQYF. In DNA form, the CDR3 reads TGTGCCAGCTCGAACAGGGAGGGTGACGAGCAGTACTTC.

This clonotype occurred a few times. The genes are TRBV7-9 and TRBJ1-1; possibly TRBD1 for D (5 bases). V was clipped by 1 base and J by 3 bases, with 6 bases between them. The length of the CDR3 is 13 residues. Germline V gives CDR1 SEHNR, CDR2 FQNEAQ (reference sequence). This CDR3 is CASSLVRDTEAFF. In DNA form, the CDR3 reads TGTGCCAGCAGCTTAGTCAGGGACACTGAAGCTTTCTTT.

A few counts support this clonotype. The J gene is TRBJ2-3, the V gene TRBV29-1; 7 positions agree with TRBD2. Germline CDR1 reads SQVTM; CDR2 reads ANQGSEA. Losses at the gene ends were 0 bases for V and 0 bases for J; bases not matched to a gene: 9. CDR3 length: 17 amino acids. In DNA form, the CDR3 reads TGCAGCGTTGAAGATCGAAGGCTAGCGGCGAGCACAGATACGCAGTATTTT. It is translated as CSVEDRRLAASTDTQYF.

This clonotype has more than one count but fewer than ten. The chain couples TRBV10-3 to TRBJ2-5; perhaps TRBD1 as D (5 bases). The end of the DNA fits TRBJ2-7 better, so the J call may be wrong. This CDR3 has 14 residues. Germline lookup yields CDR1 ENHRY and CDR2 SYGVKD. CDR3 residues: CAIKWTTLTYEQYF. For the CDR3, the DNA is TGTGCCATCAAATGGACAACACTGACCTACGAGCAGTACTTC.

This chain uses TRBV11-3 with TRBJ2-5; D may be TRBD2 (6 bases). CDR1 and CDR2 from the germline V gene are SGHNT and YENEEA. V was cut by 6 bases and J by 1 base, with 15 bases left in between. This CDR3 comprises 15 residues. This chain's CDR3 is CASSSKSGLQETQYF. The DNA for the CDR3 is TGTGCCAGCAGTTCTAAATCGGGACTCCAAGAGACCCAGTACTTC.

Worth noting for this clonotype: One end of the junction is discordant with germline, which a read error may explain. J is TRBJ2-7 and V is TRBV7-2; possible D gene TRBD2, 6 bases. Germline-derived CDR1 and CDR2 are SGHTA and FQGNSA. CDR3 length: 15 amino acids. This CDR3 reads CAGSLKVGGTYEQYF. The CDR3 DNA sequence: TGTGCCGGCAGCTTAAAGGTGGGGGGTACCTACGAGCAGTACTTC.

J is TRBJ2-1 and V is TRBV4-2; D is possibly TRBD2 (7 bases). Trimming cost V 1 base and J 7 bases, with 23 bases left between them. From germline, CDR1 is LGHNA and CDR2 YNFKEQ. The CDR3 is 18 amino acids. CDR3 sequence (DNA): TGTGCCAGCAGCCAAGGTCCGGGCATGCGGGGAGGGGGGAATGAGCAGTTCTTC. Amino acids: CASSQGPGMRGGGNEQFF.

This clonotype was seen a handful of times. This rearrangement joins TRBV2 to TRBJ2-7; 10 positions agree with TRBD1. The ends lost 7 bases at V and 3 bases at J; junction bases unmatched: 3. This CDR3 spans 13 amino acids. The germline V gene has CDR1 SNHLY and CDR2 FYNNEI. Here the CDR3 DNA reads TGTGCCAGCATTCGGACAGGGGGCTACGAGCAGTACTTC. It codes for CASIRTGGYEQYF. Full variable domain (remainder filled in from reference TRBV2 and TRBJ2-7): EPEVTQTPSHQVTQMGQEVILRCVPISNHLYFYWYRQILGQKVEFLVSFYNNEISEKSEIFDDQFSVERPDGSNFTLKIRSTKLEDSAMYFCASIRTGGYEQYFGPGTRLTVT.

With regard to this clonotype: Compared with germline, one end of the junction differs, possibly owing to a read error. The rearrangement joins TRBV7-8 to TRBJ1-2; D gene ambiguous. The CDR3 has 16 amino acids. Germline CDR1 reads SGHVS; CDR2 reads FQNEAQ. The CDR3: CASSLALGKTNYGYTF. CDR3 DNA sequence: TGTGCCAGCAGCCTAGCTTTAGGGAAAACAAACTATGGCTACACCTTC.

The rearrangement links TRBV5-1 to TRBJ2-5, with 14 bases that match TRBD2. The J call may be incorrect, as the DNA end agrees better with TRBJ2-7. The CDR3 loop spans 15 amino acids. In germline, CDR1 is SGHRS, CDR2 YFSETQ. The DNA of the CDR3 is TGCGCCAGCAGCTGGGGACTAGCGGGAGAGAACGAGCAGTACTTC. Its translation is CASSWGLAGENEQYF.

The chain is built from TRBV28 and TRBJ1-2, with D hard to call. The V end lost 3 bases, the J end lost 4 bases, and 15 bases lay between the germline ends. The CDR3 is 15 residues long. The germline V gene encodes CDR1 MDHEN and CDR2 SYDVKM. CDR3 in DNA: TGTGCCAGCAGTTTCCCTATAAACCCGGGCTATGGCTACACCTTC. Translated: CASSFPINPGYGYTF.

This rearrangement joins TRBV2 to TRBJ1-1; TRBD1 is a possible D gene (6 bases). Germline lookup yields CDR1 SNHLY and CDR2 FYNNEI. Trimming took off 9 bases at V and 4 bases at J, with 15 bases between the two ends. The CDR3 consists of 13 residues. The CDR3 DNA reads TGTGCCAGATCCAGGGGATCGAGCACTGAAGCTTTCTTT. This sequence encodes CARSRGSSTEAFF.

The table lists this clonotype with a count of one. The rearrangement links TRBV15 to TRBJ2-3, with D perhaps matching TRBD2 (6 bases). The CDR3 runs 16 residues. Germline lookup yields CDR1 LNHNV and CDR2 YYDKDF (reference sequence). Trimming stripped 3 bases from V and 4 bases from J, with 17 bases between. CDR3 nucleotide sequence: TGTGCCACCAGCAGGATGGGACTCCTCTCGGCAGATACGCAGTATTTT. This codes for CATSRMGLLSADTQYF.

V is TRBV5-1 and J is TRBJ2-1, with D hard to call. The CDR3 is made up of 14 amino acids. Germline CDR1 is SGHRS and CDR2 is YFSETQ. Trimming removed 0 bases from V and 5 bases from J, with 9 bases in between. For the CDR3, the DNA is TGCGCCAGCAGCTTGGACTCCGGCGACAATGAGCAGTTCTTC. Translating it yields CASSLDSGDNEQFF.

The V and J genes are TRBV12-3 or TRBV12-4 and TRBJ2-7; D ambiguous. Trimming left V 5 bases short and J 4 bases short, with 6 bases between. This CDR3 region has 11 residues. The CDR3 sequence is CASSTIYEQYF. The CDR3 DNA reads TGTGCCAGCAGTACCATATACGAGCAGTACTTC.

The rearrangement links TRBV28 to TRBJ2-4; D gene ambiguous. Germline V gene sequence: CDR1 MDHEN, CDR2 SYDVKM. CDR3 length: 12 residues. The V gene lost 6 bases and the J gene lost 13 bases, with 16 bases spanning the gap. CDR3 coding DNA: TGTGCCAGCAGCGTAAGGAACAGAGAGCAGTACTTC. This translates into CASSVRNREQYF.

Regarding this clonotype: Possible read error: a much larger clone is one base away. CDR3 bases: TGCAGTGCTAGCGATAGCGGGGACGTCATCAATGGGCAGTTCTTC. It specifies CSASDSGDVINGQFF. The V and J genes are TRBV20-1 and TRBJ2-1; the match to TRBD2 covers 8 bases. Looked up from germline, CDR1 is DFQATT and CDR2 is SNEGSKA (reference sequence). The CDR3 is 15 residues long.

This chain joins TRBV6-1 and TRBJ2-5; the D gene is possibly TRBD1 (6 bases). Trimming took off 2 bases at V and 4 bases at J, with 8 bases between the two ends. This CDR3 is 13 amino acids long. The germline V gene has CDR1 MNHNS and CDR2 SASEGT. The CDR3 sequence: CASSENRAETQYF. The CDR3 region has the DNA TGTGCCAGCAGTGAAAACAGGGCAGAGACCCAGTACTTC.

This chain links TRBV20-1 with TRBJ2-3, with TRBD2 matching over 11 bases. The germline CDR1 and CDR2 sequences are DFQATT and SNEGSKA (reference sequence). The CDR3 contains 15 residues. J was trimmed by 5 bases and V by 3 bases; bases with no gene match: 7. The CDR3 nucleotides are TGCAGTGCTAGTACTAGCGGGAGTCGGATAGATACGCAGTATTTT. It is translated as CSASTSGSRIDTQYF.

J is TRBJ2-1 and V is TRBV28; D is perhaps TRBD2 (6 bases). The CDR3 runs 15 residues. The V gene's germline CDR1 is MDHEN and CDR2 SYDVKM. V was pared by 4 bases and J by 4 bases, with 14 bases between. The CDR3 bases are TGTGCCAGCAGTTATAGGGACTGGCCGTACAATGAGCAGTTCTTC. This encodes CASSYRDWPYNEQFF.

This clonotype has only a few counts. The chain recombines TRBV7-2 with TRBJ2-5; D gene uncertain. The CDR3 spans 14 residues. Germline V gene lookup returns CDR1 SGHTA and CDR2 FQGNSA. Trimming stripped 2 bases from V and 2 bases from J, with 9 bases between. The CDR3 coding sequence is TGTGCCAGCAGCTTATTTTCCCTGCAAGAGACCCAGTACTTC. It specifies CASSLFSLQETQYF.

The V and J genes are TRBV12-3 or TRBV12-4 and TRBJ2-7; perhaps TRBD2 as D (6 bases). Trimming took off 1 base at V and 3 bases at J, with 13 bases between the two ends. This CDR3 contains 15 residues. The CDR3 DNA reads TGTGCCAGCAGTTTAGATACCGGGAGTATCTACGAGCAGTACTTC. Translation gives CASSLDTGSIYEQYF.

The chain uses TRBV12-3 or TRBV12-4 and TRBJ1-1; D remains unclear. V shed 6 bases and J shed 9 bases, with 14 bases lying between them. The CDR3 contains 12 residues. CDR3 DNA sequence: TGTGCCAGCAGCAAGACCGACCCGAAAGCTTTCTTT. Translating gives CASSKTDPKAFF.

The chain couples TRBV29-1 to TRBJ1-2, with D possibly matching TRBD1 (6 bases). The CDR3 loop spans 13 amino acids. Germline assignment: CDR1 SQVTM and CDR2 ANQGSEA. V lost 6 bases, J lost 0 bases, and 11 bases lay in between. This chain's CDR3 is CSVTTGANYGYTF. For the CDR3, the DNA is TGCAGCGTGACGACAGGAGCTAACTATGGCTACACCTTC.

A note on this clonotype: A read error may account for a junction end that differs from germline. This chain links TRBV6-6 with TRBJ2-3; D might be TRBD2 (5 bases). Per germline, CDR1 MNHNY and CDR2 SVGAGI (reference sequence). The CDR3 contains 16 residues. This CDR3 reads CAGSQGVYGGTDTQYF. For the CDR3, the DNA is TGTGCCGGCAGTCAAGGTGTATACGGGGGCACAGATACGCAGTATTTT.

The chain recombines TRBV29-1 with TRBJ2-3, with D maybe TRBD1 (5 bases). CDR1 SQVTM and CDR2 ANQGSEA come from the germline V gene. The CDR3 loop spans 13 amino acids. DNA of the CDR3: TGCTGCGCCCTGGAAGGGGACACAGATACGCAGTATTTT. Its translation: CCALEGDTDTQYF.

This clonotype has just a few counts. The chain's CDR3 is CASSLSVFGGRYEQYF. The CDR3 DNA follows: TGTGCCAGCAGTTTATCTGTGTTCGGGGGACGCTACGAGCAGTACTTC. V and J are TRBV27 and TRBJ2-7; TRBD2 is a possible D gene (6 bases). The germline V and J ends were trimmed by 0 bases and 3 bases, with 15 bases remaining between them. Per the germline V gene, CDR1 is MNHEY and CDR2 is SMNVEV (reference sequence). The CDR3 is 16 amino acids.